This section outlines one T cell receptor beta chain sequence together with its context. The record originates from a study of siplizumab effects on memory and regulatory T cells. Measured with immunoSEQ multiplex PCR; TCRdb has only the in-frame clones, and not every one. Among some 96,000 clones listed, approximately 94% were seen once. The germline CDR1 and CDR2 sequences are SNHLY and FYNNEI. There are 13 residues in the CDR3. V gave up 5 bases and J gave up 4 bases, with 8 bases separating them. This sequence joins TRBV2 and TRBJ1-4; D uncertain. The sequenced material came from non-Treg CD4+ T cells sorted from blood. The TCR originated in a human donor in good health. The CDR3 reads CASSTESNEKLFF. The CDR3 bases are TGTGCCAGCAGTACCGAGAGTAATGAAAAACTGTTTTTT.